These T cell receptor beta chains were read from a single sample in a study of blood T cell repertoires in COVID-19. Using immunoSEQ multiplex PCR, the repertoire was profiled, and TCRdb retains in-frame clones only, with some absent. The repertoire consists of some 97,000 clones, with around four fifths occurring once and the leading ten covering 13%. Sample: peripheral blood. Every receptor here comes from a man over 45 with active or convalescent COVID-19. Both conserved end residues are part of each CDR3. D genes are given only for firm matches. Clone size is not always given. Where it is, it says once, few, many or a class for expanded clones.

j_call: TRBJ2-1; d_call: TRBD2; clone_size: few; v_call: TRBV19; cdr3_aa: CASTRLAGDVNEQFF; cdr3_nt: TGTGCCAGTACCCGACTAGCGGGAGATGTAAATGAGCAGTTCTTC
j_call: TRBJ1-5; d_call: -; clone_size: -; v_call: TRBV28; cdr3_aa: CASRVSTVGSNQPQHF; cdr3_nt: TGTGCCAGCAGAGTGTCAACAGTAGGTAGCAATCAGCCCCAGCATTTT
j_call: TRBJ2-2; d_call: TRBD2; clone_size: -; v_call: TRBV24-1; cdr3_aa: CATSEAGRAGELFF; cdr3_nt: TGTGCCACCAGTGAGGCAGGGAGGGCCGGGGAGCTGTTTTTT
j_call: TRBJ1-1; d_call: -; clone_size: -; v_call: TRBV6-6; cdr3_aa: CASSSGSQGLGTEAFF; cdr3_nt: TGTGCCAGCAGTTCCGGTAGCCAGGGTTTGGGCACTGAAGCTTTCTTT
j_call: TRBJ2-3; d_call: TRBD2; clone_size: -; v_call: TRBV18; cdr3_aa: CASSSRKRGGADTQYF; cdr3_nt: TGTGCCAGCTCGTCCCGCAAGCGGGGTGGGGCAGATACGCAGTATTTT
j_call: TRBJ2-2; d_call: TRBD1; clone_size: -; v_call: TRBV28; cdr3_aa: CASRESDRRSGELFF; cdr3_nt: TGTGCCAGCAGAGAATCGGACAGGCGAAGTGGGGAGCTGTTTTTT
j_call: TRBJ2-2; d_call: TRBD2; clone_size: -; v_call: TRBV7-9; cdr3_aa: CASSLTLGGSDLGELFF; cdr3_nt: TGTGCCAGCAGCCTAACACTCGGCGGGAGTGACCTCGGGGAGCTGTTTTTT
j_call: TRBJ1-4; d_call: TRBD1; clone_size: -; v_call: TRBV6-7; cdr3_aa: CASSGQGGRGEKLFF; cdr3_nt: TGTGCCAGCAGTGGACAGGGTGGGCGAGGGGAAAAACTGTTTTTT
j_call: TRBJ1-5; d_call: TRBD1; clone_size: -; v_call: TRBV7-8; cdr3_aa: CASSIEQGQGGQPQHF; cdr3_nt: TGTGCCAGCAGCATAGAGCAGGGACAGGGAGGCCAGCCCCAGCATTTT
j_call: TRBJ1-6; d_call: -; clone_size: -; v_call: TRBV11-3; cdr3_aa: CASSLMFVNSPLHF; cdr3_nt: TGTGCCAGCAGCCTAATGTTTGTAAATTCACCCCTCCACTTT
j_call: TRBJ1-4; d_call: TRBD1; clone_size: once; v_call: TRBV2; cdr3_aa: CASIIAPGQNEKLFF; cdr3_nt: TGTGCCAGCATAATCGCGCCGGGACAGAATGAAAAACTGTTTTTT
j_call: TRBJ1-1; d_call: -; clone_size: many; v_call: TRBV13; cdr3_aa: CASRWRGAGRTEAFF; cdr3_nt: TGTGCCAGCAGGTGGCGGGGGGCGGGAAGGACTGAAGCTTTCTTT
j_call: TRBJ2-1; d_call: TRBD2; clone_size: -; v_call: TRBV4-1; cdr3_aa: CASSQDMASGGRGEQFF; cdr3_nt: TGCGCCAGCAGCCAAGATATGGCTAGCGGGGGCCGGGGGGAGCAGTTCTTC
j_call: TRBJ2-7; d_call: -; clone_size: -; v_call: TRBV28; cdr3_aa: CASSFGHYEQYF; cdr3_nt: TGTGCCAGCAGTTTCGGACACTACGAGCAGTACTTC
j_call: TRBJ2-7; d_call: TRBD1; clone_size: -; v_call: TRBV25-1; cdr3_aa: CASSELGQGSYEQYF; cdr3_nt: TGTGCCAGCAGTGAATTGGGACAGGGCTCCTACGAGCAGTACTTC
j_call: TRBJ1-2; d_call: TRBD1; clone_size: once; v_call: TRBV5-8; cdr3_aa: CASSIGTGNYGYTF; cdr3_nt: TGTGCCAGCAGTATAGGGACAGGGAACTATGGCTACACCTTC
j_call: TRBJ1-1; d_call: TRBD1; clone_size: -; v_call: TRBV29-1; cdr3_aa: CSIPGQGEGTEAFF; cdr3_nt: TGCAGCATTCCGGGACAGGGAGAAGGCACTGAAGCTTTCTTT
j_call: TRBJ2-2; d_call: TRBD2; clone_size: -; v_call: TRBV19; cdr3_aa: CASSPTSANTGELFF; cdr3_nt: TGTGCCAGTAGTCCGACTAGCGCGAACACCGGGGAGCTGTTTTTT
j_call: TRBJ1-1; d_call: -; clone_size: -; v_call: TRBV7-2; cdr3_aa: CASTPGRGNTEAFF; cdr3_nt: TGTGCCAGCACCCCGGGTCGAGGGAACACTGAAGCTTTCTTT
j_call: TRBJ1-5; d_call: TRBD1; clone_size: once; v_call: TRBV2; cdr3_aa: CASSAGQGSTQHF; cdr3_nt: TGTGCCAGCAGTGCGGGACAGGGGAGTACCCAGCATTTT
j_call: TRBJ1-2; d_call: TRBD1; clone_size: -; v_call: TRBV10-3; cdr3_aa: CARSQGADYGYTF; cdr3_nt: TGTGCCCGTTCCCAGGGGGCGGACTATGGCTACACCTTC
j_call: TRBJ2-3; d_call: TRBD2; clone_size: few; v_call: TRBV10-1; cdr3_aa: CASSVGSGSQTDTQYF; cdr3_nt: TGCGCCAGCAGTGTCGGGAGCGGGAGTCAAACAGATACGCAGTATTTT
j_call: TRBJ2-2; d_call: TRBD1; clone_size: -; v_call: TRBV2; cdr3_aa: CASSARDRVVGELFF; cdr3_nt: TGTGCCAGCAGTGCCCGGGACAGGGTCGTCGGGGAGCTGTTTTTT
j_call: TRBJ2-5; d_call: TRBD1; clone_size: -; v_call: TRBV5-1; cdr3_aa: CASSGTGDRETQYF; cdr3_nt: TGCGCCAGCAGCGGGACAGGGGATCGAGAGACCCAGTACTTC
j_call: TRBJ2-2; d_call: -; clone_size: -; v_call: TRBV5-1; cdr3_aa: CASSGHLGGELFF; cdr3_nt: TGCGCCAGCAGCGGGCACTTGGGCGGGGAGCTGTTTTTT
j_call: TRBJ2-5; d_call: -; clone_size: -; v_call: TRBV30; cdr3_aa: CAWSRGGETQYF; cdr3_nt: TGTGCCTGGAGCCGGGGTGGGGAGACCCAGTACTTC
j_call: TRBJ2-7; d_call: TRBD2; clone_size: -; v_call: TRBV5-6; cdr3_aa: CASSPEGTRISEQYF; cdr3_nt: TGTGCCAGCAGCCCGGAGGGGACTAGGATTAGCGAGCAGTACTTC
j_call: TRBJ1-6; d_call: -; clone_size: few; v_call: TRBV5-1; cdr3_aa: CASSLGGGNSPLHF; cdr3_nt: TGCGCCAGCAGCTTGGGAGGGGGAAATTCACCCCTCCACTTT
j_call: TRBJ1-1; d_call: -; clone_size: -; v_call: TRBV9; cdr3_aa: CASSSPPGSNTEAFF; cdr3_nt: TGTGCCAGCAGCTCCCCTCCAGGCTCGAACACTGAAGCTTTCTTT
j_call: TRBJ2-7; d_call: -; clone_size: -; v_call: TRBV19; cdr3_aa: CASTPKRGRVQTYEQYF; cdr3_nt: TGTGCCAGTACCCCCAAAAGAGGCAGGGTGCAAACCTACGAGCAGTACTTC
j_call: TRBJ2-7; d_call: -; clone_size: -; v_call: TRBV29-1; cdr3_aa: CSVIRSGSYEQYF; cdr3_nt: TGCAGCGTCATCCGGAGCGGCTCCTACGAGCAGTACTTC
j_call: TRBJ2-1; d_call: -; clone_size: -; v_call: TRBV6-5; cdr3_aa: CASNTEAGNEQFF; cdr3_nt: TGTGCCAGCAACACCGAGGCTGGGAATGAGCAGTTCTTC
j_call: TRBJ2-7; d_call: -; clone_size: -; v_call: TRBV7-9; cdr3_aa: CASSLGGSGYEQYF; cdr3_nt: TGTGCCAGCAGCTTGGGGGGTAGCGGTTACGAGCAGTACTTC